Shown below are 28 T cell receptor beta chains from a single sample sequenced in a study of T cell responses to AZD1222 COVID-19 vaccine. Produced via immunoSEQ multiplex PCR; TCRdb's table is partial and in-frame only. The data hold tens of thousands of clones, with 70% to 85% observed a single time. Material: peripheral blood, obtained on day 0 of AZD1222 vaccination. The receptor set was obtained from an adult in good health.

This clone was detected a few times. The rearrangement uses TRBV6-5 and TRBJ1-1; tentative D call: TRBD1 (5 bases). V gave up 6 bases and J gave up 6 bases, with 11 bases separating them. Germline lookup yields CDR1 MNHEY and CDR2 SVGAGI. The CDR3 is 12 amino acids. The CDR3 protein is CASRGVLAEAFF. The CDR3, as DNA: TGTGCCAGCAGGGGGGTTTTGGCTGAAGCTTTCTTT.

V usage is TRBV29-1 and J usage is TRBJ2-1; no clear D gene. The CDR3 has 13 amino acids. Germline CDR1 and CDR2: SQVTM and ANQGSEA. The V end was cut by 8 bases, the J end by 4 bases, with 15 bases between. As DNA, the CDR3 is TGCAGCACCCGTTGGCTAGGGTACAATGAGCAGTTCTTC. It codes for CSTRWLGYNEQFF.

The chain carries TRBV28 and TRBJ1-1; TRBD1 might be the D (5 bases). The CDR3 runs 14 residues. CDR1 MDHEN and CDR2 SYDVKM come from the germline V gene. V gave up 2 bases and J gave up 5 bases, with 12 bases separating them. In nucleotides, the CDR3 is TGTGCCAGCAGTTTACGGGCAGGGAGGACTGAAGCTTTCTTT. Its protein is CASSLRAGRTEAFF.

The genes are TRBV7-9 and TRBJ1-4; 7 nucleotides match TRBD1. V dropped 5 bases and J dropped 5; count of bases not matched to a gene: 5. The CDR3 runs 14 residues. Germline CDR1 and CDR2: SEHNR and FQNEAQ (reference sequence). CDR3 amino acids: CASSIDRVNEKLFF. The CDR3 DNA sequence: TGTGCCAGCAGCATTGACAGGGTGAATGAAAAACTGTTTTTT.

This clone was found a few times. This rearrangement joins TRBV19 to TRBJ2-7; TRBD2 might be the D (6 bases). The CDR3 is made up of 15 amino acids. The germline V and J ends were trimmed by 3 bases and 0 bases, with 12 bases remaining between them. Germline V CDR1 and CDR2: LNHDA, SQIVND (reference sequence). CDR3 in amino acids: CASSMAGGSSYEQYF. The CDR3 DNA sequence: TGTGCCAGTAGTATGGCCGGGGGAAGCTCCTACGAGCAGTACTTC.

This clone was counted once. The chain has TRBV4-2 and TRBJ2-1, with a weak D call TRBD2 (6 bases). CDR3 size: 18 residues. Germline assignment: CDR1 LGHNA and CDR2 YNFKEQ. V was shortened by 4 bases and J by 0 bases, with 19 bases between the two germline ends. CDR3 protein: CASSPSSPSGSSYNEQFF. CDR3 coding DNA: TGTGCCAGCAGCCCGAGCTCCCCCTCCGGGAGCTCCTACAATGAGCAGTTCTTC.

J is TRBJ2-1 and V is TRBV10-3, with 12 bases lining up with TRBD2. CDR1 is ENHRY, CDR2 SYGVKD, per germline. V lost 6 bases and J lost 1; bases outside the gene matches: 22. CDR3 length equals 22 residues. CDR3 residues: CAIRSSGTGKPTSGRSYNEQFF. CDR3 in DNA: TGTGCCATCAGATCTTCGGGGACAGGCAAACCGACTAGCGGGAGATCCTACAATGAGCAGTTCTTC.

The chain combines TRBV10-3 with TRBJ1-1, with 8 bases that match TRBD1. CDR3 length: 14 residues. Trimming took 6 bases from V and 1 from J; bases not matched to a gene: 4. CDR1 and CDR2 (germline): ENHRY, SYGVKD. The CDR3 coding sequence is TGTGCCATCAGAGAACAGGGGGGGAACACTGAAGCTTTCTTT. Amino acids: CAIREQGGNTEAFF.

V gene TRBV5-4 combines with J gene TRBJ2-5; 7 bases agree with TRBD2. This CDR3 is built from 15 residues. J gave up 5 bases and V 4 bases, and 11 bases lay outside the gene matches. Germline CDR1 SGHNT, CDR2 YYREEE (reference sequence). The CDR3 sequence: CASSDRVLGGETQYF. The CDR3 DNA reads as TGTGCCAGCAGCGACCGGGTTTTGGGGGGGGAGACCCAGTACTTC.

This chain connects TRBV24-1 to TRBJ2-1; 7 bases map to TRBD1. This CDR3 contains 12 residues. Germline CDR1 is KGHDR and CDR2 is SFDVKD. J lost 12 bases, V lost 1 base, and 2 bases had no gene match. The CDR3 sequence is CATSDLNRGQFF. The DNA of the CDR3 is TGTGCCACCAGTGATTTAAACAGGGGGCAGTTCTTC.

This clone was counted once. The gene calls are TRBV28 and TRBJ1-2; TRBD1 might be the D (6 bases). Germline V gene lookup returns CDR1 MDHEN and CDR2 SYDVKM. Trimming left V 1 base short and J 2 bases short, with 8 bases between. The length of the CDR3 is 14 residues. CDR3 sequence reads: CASSLSGANYGYTF. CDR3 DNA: TGTGCCAGCAGTTTATCAGGGGCCAACTATGGCTACACCTTC.

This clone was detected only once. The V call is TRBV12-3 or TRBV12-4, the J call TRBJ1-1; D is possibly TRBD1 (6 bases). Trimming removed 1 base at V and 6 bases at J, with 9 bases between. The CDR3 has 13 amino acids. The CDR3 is CASSLVRQAEAFF. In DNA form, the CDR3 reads TGTGCCAGCAGTTTAGTGAGACAGGCTGAAGCTTTCTTT.

CDR3 nucleotides: TGTGCCAGCAGTTTACCCGGGTTCACTGAAGCTTTCTTT. Translated: CASSLPGFTEAFF. V usage is TRBV28 and J usage is TRBJ1-1; no clear D gene. Trimming stripped 2 bases from V and 4 bases from J, with 8 bases between. CDR1 and CDR2 (germline): MDHEN, SYDVKM. The CDR3 length is 13 residues.

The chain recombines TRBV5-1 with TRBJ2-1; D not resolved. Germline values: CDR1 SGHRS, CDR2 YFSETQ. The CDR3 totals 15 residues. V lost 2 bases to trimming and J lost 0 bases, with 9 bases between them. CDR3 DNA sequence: TGCGCCAGCAGCTTAGTAGCTAGCTCCTACAATGAGCAGTTCTTC. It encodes CASSLVASSYNEQFF.

The CDR3 bases are TGTGCCAGCAGCCAAGACACCGGGACAGGCTACGAGCAGTACTTC. Its translation: CASSQDTGTGYEQYF. This chain joins TRBV3-1 (or the pseudogene TRBV3-2) and TRBJ2-7, with 8 bases matching TRBD1. Trimming removed 0 bases from V and 3 bases from J; junction bases left unmatched: 4. From germline, CDR1 is LGHDT and CDR2 YNNKEL (reference sequence). The CDR3 loop spans 15 amino acids.

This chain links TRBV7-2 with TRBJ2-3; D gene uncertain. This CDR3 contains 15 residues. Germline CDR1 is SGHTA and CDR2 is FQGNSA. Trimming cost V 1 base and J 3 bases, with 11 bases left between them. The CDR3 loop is CASSLVFGGTDTQYF. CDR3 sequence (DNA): TGTGCCAGCAGCTTAGTGTTCGGTGGAACAGATACGCAGTATTTT.

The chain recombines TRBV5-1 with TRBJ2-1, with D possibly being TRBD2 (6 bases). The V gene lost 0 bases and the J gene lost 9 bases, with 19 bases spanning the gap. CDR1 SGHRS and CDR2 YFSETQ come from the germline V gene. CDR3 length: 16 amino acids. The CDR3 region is CASSLGWGGGPGEQFF. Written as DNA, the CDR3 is TGCGCCAGCAGCTTGGGCTGGGGAGGAGGGCCTGGTGAGCAGTTCTTC.

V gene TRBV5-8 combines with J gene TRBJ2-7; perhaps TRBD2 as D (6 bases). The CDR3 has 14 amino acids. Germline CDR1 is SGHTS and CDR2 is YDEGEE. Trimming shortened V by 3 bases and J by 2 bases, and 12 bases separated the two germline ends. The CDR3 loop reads CASSYSGKAYEQYF. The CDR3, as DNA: TGTGCCAGCAGCTATAGCGGAAAAGCCTACGAGCAGTACTTC.

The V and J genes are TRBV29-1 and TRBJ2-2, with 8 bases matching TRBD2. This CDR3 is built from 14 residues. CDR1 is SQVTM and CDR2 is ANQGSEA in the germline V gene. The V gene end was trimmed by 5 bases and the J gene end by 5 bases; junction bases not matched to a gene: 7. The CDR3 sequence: CSVRPGLETGELFF. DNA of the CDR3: TGCAGCGTTAGACCGGGACTAGAAACCGGGGAGCTGTTTTTT.

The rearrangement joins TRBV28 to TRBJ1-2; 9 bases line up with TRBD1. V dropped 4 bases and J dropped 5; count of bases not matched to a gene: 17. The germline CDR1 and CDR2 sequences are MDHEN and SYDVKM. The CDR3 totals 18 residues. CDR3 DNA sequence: TGTGCCAGCAGTTCCCCGGGGGCCGGGACAGGGCTTGGATATGGCTACACCTTC. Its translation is CASSSPGAGTGLGYGYTF.

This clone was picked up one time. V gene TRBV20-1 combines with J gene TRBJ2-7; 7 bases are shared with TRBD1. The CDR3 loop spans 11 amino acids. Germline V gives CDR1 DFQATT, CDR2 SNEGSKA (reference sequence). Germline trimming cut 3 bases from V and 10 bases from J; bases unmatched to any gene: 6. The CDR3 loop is CSARGQGEQYF. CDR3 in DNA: TGCAGTGCTAGGGGCCAGGGGGAACAGTACTTC.

This CDR3 is CASSPRTSGSRNTGELFF. Written as DNA, the CDR3 is TGCGCCAGCAGCCCCCGGACTAGCGGGAGCAGAAACACCGGGGAGCTGTTTTTT. The chain combines TRBV5-1 with TRBJ2-2; 13 bases line up with TRBD2. Germline CDR1 and CDR2: SGHRS and YFSETQ. CDR3 length: 18 residues. Losses at the gene ends were 4 bases for V and 2 bases for J; bases not matched to a gene: 8.

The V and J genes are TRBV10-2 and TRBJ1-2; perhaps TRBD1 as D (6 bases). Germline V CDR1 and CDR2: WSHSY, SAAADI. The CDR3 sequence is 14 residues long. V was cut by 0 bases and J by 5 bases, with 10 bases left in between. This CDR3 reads CASSESGGAYGYTF. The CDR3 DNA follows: TGCGCCAGCAGTGAGTCGGGGGGGGCTTATGGCTACACCTTC.

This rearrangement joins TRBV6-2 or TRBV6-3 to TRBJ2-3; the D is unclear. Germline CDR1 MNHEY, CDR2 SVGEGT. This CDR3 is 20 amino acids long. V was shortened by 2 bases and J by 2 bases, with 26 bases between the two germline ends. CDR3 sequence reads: CASSYPIQPGRPWDTDTQYF. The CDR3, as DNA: TGTGCCAGCAGTTACCCTATCCAACCCGGCCGACCCTGGGACACAGATACGCAGTATTTT.

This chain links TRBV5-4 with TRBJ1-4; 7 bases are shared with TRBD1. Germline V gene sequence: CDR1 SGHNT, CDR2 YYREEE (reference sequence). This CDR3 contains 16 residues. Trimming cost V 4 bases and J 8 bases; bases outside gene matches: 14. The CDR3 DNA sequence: TGTGCCAGCAGCGACACCGGAGGGGGCGGGGTCGAAAAACTGTTTTTT. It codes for CASSDTGGGGVEKLFF. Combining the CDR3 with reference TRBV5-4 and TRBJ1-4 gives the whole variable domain ETGVTQSPTHLIKTRGQQVTLRCSSQSGHNTVSWYQQALGQGPQFIFQYYREEENGRGNFPPRFSGLQFPNYSSELNVNALELDDSALYLCASSDTGGGGVEKLFFGSGTQLSVL.

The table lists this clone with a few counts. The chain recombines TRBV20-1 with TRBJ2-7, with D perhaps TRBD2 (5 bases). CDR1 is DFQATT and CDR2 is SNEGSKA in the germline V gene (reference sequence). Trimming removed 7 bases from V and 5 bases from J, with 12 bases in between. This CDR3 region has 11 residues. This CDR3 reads CSGGNGNEQYF. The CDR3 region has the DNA TGCAGTGGAGGAAACGGGAACGAGCAGTACTTC.

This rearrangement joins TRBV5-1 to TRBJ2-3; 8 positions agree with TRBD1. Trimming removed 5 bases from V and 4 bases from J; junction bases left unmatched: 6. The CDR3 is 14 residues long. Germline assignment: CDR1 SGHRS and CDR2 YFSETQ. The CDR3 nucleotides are TGCGCCAGCAGACAGGGGGGAAGGGCAGATACGCAGTATTTT. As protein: CASRQGGRADTQYF.

CDR3 protein: CASSPWGSGAGNQPQHF. The CDR3 region has the DNA TGTGCCAGTAGTCCTTGGGGTTCAGGGGCTGGCAATCAGCCCCAGCATTTT. The rearrangement joins TRBV19 to TRBJ1-5, with D possibly being TRBD1 (6 bases). The CDR3 contains 17 residues. With 5 bases removed from V and 2 bases from J, the gap between germline ends came to 19 bases. Germline CDR1 reads LNHDA; CDR2 reads SQIVND (reference sequence).